This T cell receptor beta chain is drawn from a study of T cell responses to AZD1222 COVID-19 vaccine. Study-level points and caveats: CD4 TCRs covered the whole spike, strongest at regions 160-218 and 743-854. Possibly, clonal diversity was underestimated; donors were largely white British and included more females. Seropositive AZD1222 recipients at baseline numbered only 5 to 7.

Measured with immunoSEQ multiplex PCR; TCRdb has only the in-frame clones, and not every one. The sample lists under 200,000 clones, around 93% occurring once. Turning to this clone: Its antigen is undetermined.

Germline-derived CDR1 and CDR2 are LNHDA and SQIVND (reference sequence). The V gene lost 6 bases and the J gene lost 0 bases, with 8 bases spanning the gap. CDR3 length: 13 residues. The rearrangement uses TRBV19 and TRBJ1-1, with TRBD1 as a possible D gene (5 bases). The source material was peripheral blood, sampled on day 0 of AZD1222 vaccination. The receptor comes from an adult in good health. Here the CDR3 reads CASRTQVNTEAFF. The CDR3 nucleotides read TGTGCCAGTAGAACACAGGTGAACACTGAAGCTTTCTTT.